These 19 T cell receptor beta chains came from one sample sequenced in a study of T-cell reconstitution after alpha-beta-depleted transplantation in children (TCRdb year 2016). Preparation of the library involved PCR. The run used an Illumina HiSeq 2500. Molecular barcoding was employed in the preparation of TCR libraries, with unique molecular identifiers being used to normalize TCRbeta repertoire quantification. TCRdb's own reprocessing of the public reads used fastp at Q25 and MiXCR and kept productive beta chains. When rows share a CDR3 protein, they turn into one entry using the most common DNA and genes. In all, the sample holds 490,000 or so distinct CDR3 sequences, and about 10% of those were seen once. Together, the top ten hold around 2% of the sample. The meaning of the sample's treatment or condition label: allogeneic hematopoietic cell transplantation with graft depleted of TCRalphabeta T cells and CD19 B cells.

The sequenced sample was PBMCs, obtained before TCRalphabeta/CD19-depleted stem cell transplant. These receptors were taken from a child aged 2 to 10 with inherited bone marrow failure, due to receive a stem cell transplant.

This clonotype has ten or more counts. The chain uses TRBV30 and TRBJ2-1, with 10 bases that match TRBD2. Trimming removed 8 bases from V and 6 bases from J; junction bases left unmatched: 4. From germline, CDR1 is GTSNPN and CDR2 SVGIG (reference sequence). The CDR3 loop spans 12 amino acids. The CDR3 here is CAGGLAFNEQFF. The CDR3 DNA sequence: TGTGCCGGGGGACTAGCGTTCAATGAGCAGTTCTTC.

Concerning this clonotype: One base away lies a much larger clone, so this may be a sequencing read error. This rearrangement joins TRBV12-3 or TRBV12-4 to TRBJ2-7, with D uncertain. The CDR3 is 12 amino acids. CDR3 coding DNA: TGTGCCAGCACCTCGGGCAGCTACGAGCCGTACTTC. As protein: CASTSGSYEPYF.

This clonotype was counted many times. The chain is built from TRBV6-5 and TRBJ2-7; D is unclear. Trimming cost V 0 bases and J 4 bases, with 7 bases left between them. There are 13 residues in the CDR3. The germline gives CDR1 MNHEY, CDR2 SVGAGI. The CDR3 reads CASSYSGWYEQYF. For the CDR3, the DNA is TGTGCCAGCAGTTACTCAGGGTGGTACGAGCAGTACTTC.

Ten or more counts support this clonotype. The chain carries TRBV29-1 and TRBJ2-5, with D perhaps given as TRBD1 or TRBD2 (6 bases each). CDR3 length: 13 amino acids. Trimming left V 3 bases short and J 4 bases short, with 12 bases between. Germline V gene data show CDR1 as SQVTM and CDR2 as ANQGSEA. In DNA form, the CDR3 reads TGCAGCGTTGACAGGGGAGGCAGAGAGACCCAGTACTTC. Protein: CSVDRGGRETQYF.

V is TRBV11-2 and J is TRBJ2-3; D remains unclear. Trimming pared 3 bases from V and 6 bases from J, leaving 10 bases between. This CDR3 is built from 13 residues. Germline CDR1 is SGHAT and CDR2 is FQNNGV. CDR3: CASSFVVLDTQYF. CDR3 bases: TGTGCCAGCAGCTTTGTGGTTTTGGATACGCAGTATTTT.

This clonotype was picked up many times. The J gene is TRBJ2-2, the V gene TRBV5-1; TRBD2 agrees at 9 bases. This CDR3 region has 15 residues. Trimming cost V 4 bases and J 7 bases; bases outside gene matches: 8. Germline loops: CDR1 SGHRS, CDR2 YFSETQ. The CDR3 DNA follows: TGCGCCAGCAGCGGGTTAGCGGGAGACAACGGGGAGCTGTTTTTT. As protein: CASSGLAGDNGELFF.

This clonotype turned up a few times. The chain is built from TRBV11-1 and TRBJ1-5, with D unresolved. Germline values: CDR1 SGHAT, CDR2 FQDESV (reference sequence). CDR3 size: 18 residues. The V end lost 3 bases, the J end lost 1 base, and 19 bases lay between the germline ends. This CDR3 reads CASSFGESWELSNQPQHF. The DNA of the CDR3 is TGTGCCAGCAGCTTCGGGGAATCGTGGGAGCTGAGCAATCAGCCCCAGCATTTT.

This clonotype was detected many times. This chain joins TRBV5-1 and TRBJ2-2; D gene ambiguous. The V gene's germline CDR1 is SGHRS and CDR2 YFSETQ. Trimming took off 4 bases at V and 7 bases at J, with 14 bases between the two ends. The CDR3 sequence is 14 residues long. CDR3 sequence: CASSALGVDGELFF. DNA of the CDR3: TGCGCCAGCAGCGCTCTAGGTGTTGACGGGGAGCTGTTTTTT.

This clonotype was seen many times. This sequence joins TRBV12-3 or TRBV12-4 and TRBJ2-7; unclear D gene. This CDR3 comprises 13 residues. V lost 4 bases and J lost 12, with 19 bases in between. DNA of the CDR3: TGTGCCAGCAGTTCCCCGGAACAGAGGATGGGGTACTTC. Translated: CASSSPEQRMGYF.

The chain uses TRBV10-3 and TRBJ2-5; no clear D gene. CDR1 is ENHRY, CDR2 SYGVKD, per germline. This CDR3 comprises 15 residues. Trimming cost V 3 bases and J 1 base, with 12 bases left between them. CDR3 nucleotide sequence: TGTGCCATCAGTGACAGACGTACGAGCCAAGAGACCCAGTACTTC. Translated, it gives CAISDRRTSQETQYF.

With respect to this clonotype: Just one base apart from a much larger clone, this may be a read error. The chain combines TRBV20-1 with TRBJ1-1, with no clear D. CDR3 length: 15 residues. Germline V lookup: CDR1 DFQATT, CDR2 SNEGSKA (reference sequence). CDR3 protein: CSVRDLQVLNTEAFF. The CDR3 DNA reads TGCAGTGTTAGAGATCTGCAGGTGCTGAACACTGAAGCTTTCTTT.

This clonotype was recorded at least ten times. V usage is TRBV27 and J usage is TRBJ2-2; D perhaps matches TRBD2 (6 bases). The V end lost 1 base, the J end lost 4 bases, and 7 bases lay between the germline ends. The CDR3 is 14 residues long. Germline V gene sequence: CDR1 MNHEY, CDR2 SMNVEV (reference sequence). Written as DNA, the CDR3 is TGTGCCAGCAGTTTATACGGGGGCACCGGGGAGCTGTTTTTT. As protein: CASSLYGGTGELFF.

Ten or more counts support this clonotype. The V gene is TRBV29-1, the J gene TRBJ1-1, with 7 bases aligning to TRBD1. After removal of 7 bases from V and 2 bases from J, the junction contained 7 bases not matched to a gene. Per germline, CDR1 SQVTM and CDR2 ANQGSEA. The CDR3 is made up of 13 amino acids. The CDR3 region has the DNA TGCAGCGGATCCGGGACAGACAACACTGAAGCTTTCTTT. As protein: CSGSGTDNTEAFF.

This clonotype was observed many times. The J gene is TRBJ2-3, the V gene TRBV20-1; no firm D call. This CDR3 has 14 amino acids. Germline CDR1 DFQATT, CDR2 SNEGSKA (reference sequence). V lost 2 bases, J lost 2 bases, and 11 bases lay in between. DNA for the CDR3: TGCAGTGCTAGACGGCAGACGGTCACAGATACGCAGTATTTT. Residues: CSARRQTVTDTQYF.

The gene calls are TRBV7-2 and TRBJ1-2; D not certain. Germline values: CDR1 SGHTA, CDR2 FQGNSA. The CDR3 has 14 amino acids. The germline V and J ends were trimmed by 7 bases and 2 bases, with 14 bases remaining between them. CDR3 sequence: CASIQPGVNYGYTF. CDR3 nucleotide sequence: TGTGCCAGCATCCAACCGGGCGTCAACTATGGCTACACCTTC.

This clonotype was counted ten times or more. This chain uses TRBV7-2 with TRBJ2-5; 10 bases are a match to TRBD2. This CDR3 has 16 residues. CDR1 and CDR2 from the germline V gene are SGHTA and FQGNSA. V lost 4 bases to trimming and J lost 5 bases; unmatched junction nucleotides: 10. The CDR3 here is CASSSSSGRVQETQYF. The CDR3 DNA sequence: TGTGCCAGCAGCTCGTCTAGCGGGAGAGTCCAGGAGACCCAGTACTTC.

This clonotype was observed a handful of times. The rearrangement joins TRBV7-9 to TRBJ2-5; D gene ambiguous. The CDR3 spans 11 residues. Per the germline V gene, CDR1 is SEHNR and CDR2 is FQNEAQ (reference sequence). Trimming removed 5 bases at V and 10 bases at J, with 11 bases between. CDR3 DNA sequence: TGTGCCAGCAGCCTTGGGGTGGACCAGTACTTC. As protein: CASSLGVDQYF. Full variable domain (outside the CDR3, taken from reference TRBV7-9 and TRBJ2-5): DTGVSQNPRHKITKRGQNVTFRCDPISEHNRLYWYRQTLGQGPEFLTYFQNEAQLEKSRLLSDRFSAERPKGSFSTLEIQRTEQGDSAMYLCASSLGVDQYFGPGTRLLVL.

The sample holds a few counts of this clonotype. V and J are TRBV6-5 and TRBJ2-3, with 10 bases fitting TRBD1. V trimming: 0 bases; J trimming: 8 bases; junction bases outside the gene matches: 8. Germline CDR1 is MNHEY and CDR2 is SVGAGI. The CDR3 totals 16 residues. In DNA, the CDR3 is TGTGCCAGCAGTTACTCGCAGGACAGGGGGTACCCTACGCAGTATTTT. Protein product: CASSYSQDRGYPTQYF.

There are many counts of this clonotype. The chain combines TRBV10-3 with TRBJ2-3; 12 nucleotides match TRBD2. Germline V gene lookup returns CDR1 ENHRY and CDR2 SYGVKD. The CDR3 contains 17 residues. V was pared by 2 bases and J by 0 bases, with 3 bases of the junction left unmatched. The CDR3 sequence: CAISERLAGGSTDTQYF. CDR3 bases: TGTGCCATCAGTGAGCGGCTAGCGGGAGGGAGCACAGATACGCAGTATTTT.